The clone carrying this T cell receptor (beta chain) was observed a handful of times. The source of the sample is a study of CD8+ T cells in alopecia areata. RNA was extracted and reverse transcribed into cDNA as the sequencing template. The assay was immunoSEQ multiplex PCR, and TCRdb's table has in-frame clones only and misses some. The table includes about 160,000 clones, around three fifths detected once. Regarding treatment: oral pan-JAK inhibitor, 5-10 mg twice daily. V dropped 5 bases and J dropped 4 bases, with 17 bases sitting between them. The CDR3 totals 15 residues. In germline, CDR1 is SGHVS, CDR2 FNYEAQ.

This sequence was found in a human donor with alopecia areata. The sequencing here drew on CD4+ T cells sorted from blood, taken at week 24, from a patient treated with tofacitinib. The genes are TRBV7-6 and TRBJ1-2, with D possibly TRBD1 on 5 matching bases. CDR3: CASSPRGPGPYGYTF. The DNA of the CDR3 is TGTGCCAGCAGCCCCAGAGGTCCAGGGCCCTATGGCTACACCTTC.